The following is a T cell receptor (beta chain) sequence with its context. Its matching antigen is unknown. The data were produced by immunoSEQ multiplex PCR, yet TCRdb's version contains in-frame clones alone and is incomplete. The sample has almost 15,000 clones, roughly nine tenths seen once. J lost 6 bases, V lost 6 bases, and 12 bases had no gene match. This CDR3 comprises 14 residues. The germline V gene has CDR1 SQVTM and CDR2 ANQGSEA. Time point specified: week 3, after first cycle of checkpoint inhibitor. One draw preceded checkpoint blockade; another followed its first cycle at week 3. The sample is drawn from a study of blood T cell dynamics during melanoma immunotherapy. The wider study: Metastatic melanoma patients received first-line pembrolizumab or nivolumab plus ipilimumab.

Overall study results and limits: The study could not tell melanoma-specific clones from general immune activation. At W3, later disease-control patients showed bifurcated PBMC repertoire changes, unlike progressors.

This clonotype was sampled from a human donor with melanoma. Sequenced material: blood, taken from a patient treated with checkpoint blockade. V gene TRBV29-1 combines with J gene TRBJ2-7; TRBD1 matches at 9 bases. The CDR3 coding sequence is TGCAGCGTCGGCCTTGGGACAGGGCCATCCGAGCAGTACTTC. Its protein is CSVGLGTGPSEQYF.